The entry below describes one TCR beta chain. CDR3 length: 15 amino acids. The V gene lost 0 bases and the J gene lost 2 bases, with 12 bases spanning the gap. CDR1 and CDR2 (germline): SGHNT, YYREEE (reference sequence). This entry comes from a study of technical replicates of blood from a few donors. This table comes from immunoSEQ multiplex PCR, and its TCRdb copy is limited to in-frame clones, with some not included. The sample includes tens of thousands of clones, roughly 95% of them seen just once. This receptor was taken from a human donor in good health. Input material: T cells isolated from PBMCs. The rearrangement links TRBV5-4 to TRBJ2-7, with D perhaps TRBD2 (6 bases). The CDR3 here is CASSLGGGIPYEQYF. Written as DNA, the CDR3 is TGTGCCAGCAGCTTGGGTGGGGGGATTCCCTACGAGCAGTACTTC.